This TCR beta chain came from a study of T cell changes during pregnancy in multiple sclerosis. CDR1 is SNHLY, CDR2 FYNNEI, per germline. J lost 4 bases, V lost 4 bases, and 10 bases had no gene match. The CDR3 is 15 amino acids. Assay used: immunoSEQ multiplex PCR; TCRdb lists only in-frame clones, some missing. The data contain approximately 110,000 clones, roughly 90% of them singletons. Sequenced material: peripheral blood, taken after pregnancy. J is TRBJ2-7 and V is TRBV2; 7 bases line up with TRBD1. This clonotype originated in a female donor with multiple sclerosis, enrolled in a pregnancy study. CDR3 protein: CASSGGQESVYEQYF. The CDR3, as DNA: TGTGCCAGCAGTGGCGGACAGGAATCTGTATACGAGCAGTACTTC.